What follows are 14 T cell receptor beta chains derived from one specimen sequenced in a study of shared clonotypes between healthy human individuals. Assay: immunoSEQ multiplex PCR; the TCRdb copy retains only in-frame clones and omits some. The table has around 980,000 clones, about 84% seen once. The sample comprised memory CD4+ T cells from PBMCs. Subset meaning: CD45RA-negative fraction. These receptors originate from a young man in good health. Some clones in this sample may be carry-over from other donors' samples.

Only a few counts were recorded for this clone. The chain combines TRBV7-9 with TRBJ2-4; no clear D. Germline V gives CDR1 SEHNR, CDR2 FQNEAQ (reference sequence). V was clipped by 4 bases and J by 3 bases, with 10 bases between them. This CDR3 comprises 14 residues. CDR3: CASSSGYGKNIQYF. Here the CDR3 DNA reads TGTGCCAGCAGCTCGGGTTATGGCAAAAACATTCAGTACTTC. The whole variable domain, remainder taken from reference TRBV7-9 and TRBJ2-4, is DTGVSQNPRHKITKRGQNVTFRCDPISEHNRLYWYRQTLGQGPEFLTYFQNEAQLEKSRLLSDRFSAERPKGSFSTLEIQRTEQGDSAMYLCASSSGYGKNIQYFGAGTRLSVL.

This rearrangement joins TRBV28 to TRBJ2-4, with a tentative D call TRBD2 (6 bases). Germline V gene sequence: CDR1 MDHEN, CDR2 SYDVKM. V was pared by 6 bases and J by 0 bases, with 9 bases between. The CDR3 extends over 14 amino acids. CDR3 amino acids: CASRGAGAKNIQYF. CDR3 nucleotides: TGTGCCAGCAGGGGAGCGGGAGCCAAAAACATTCAGTACTTC. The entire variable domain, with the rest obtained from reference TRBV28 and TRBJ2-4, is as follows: DVKVTQSSRYLVKRTGEKVFLECVQDMDHENMFWYRQDPGLGLRLIYFSYDVKMKEKGDIPEGYSVSREKKERFSLILESASTNQTSMYLCASRGAGAKNIQYFGAGTRLSVL.

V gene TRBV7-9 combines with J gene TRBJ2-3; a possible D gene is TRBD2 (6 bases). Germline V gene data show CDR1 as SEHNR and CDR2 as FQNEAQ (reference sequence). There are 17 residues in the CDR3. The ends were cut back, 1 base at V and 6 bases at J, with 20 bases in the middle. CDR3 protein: CASSLVGLTGVGDTQYF. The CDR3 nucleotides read TGTGCCAGCAGCTTAGTCGGTCTTACGGGAGTGGGGGATACGCAGTATTTT.

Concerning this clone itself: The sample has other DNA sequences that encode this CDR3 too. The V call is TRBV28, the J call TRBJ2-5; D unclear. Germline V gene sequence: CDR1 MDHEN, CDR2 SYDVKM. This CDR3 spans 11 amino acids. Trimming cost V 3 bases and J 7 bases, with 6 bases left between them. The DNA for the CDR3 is TGTGCCAGCAGTTTTTGGGGGACCCAGTACTTC. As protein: CASSFWGTQYF.

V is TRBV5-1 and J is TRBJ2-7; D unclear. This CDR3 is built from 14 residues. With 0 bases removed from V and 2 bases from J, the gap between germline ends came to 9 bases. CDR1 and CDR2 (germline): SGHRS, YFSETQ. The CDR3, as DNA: TGCGCCAGCAGCTTGGGAGGAATCGCCTACGAGCAGTACTTC. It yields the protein CASSLGGIAYEQYF.

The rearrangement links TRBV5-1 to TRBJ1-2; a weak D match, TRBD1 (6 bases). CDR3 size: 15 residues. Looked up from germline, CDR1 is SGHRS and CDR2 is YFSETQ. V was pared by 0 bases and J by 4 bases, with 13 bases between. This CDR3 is CASSLVLRGSYGYTF. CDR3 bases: TGCGCCAGCAGCTTGGTCCTGAGGGGGAGCTATGGCTACACCTTC.

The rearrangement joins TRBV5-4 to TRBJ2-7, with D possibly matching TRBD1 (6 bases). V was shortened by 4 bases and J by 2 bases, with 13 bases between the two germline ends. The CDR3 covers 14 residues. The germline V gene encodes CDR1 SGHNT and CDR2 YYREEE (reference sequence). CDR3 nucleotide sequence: TGTGCCAGCAGCACCGGGACACGTCCCTACGAGCAGTACTTC. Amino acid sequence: CASSTGTRPYEQYF.

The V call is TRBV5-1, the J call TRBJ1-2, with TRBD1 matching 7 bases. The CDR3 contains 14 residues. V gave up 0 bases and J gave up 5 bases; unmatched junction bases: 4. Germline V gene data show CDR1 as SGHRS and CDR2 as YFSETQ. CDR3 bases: TGCGCCAGCAGCTTGGGTCAGGGGGAGTATGGCTACACCTTC. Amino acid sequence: CASSLGQGEYGYTF.

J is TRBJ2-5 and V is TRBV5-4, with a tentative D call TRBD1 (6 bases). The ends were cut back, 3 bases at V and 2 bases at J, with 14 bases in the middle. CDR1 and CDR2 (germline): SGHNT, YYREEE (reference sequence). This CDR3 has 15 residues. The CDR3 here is CASSSILGQQETQYF. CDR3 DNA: TGTGCCAGCAGCTCAATTCTGGGACAACAAGAGACCCAGTACTTC.

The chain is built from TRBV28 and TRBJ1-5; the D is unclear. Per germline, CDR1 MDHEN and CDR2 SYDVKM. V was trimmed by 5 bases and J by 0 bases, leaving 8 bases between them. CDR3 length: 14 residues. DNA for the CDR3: TGTGCCAGCAGTGGACGAAATAGCAATCAGCCCCAGCATTTT. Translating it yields CASSGRNSNQPQHF.

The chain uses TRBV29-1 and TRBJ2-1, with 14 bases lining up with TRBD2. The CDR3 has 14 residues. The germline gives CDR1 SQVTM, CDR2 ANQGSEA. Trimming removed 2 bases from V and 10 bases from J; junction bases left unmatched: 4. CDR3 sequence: CSVESRTSGGEQFF. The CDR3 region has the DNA TGCAGCGTTGAATCCCGGACTAGCGGGGGGGAGCAGTTCTTC.

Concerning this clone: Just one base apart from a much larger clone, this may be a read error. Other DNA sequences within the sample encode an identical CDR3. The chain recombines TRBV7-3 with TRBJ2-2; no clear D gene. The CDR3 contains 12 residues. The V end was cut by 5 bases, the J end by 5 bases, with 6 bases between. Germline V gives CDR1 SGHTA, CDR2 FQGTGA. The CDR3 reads CASSPRTGELFF. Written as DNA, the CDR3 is TGTGCCAGCAGCCCAAGAACCGGGGAGCTGTTTTTT.

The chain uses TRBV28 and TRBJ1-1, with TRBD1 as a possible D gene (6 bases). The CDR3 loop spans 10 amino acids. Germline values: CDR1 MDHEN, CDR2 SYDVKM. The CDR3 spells CPDRNTEAFF. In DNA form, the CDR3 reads TGTCCGGACAGGAACACTGAAGCTTTCTTT.

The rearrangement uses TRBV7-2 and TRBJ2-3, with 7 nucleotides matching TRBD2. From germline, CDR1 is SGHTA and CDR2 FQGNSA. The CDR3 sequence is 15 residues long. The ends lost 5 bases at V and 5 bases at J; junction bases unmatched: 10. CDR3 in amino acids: CASSPQGLVVDTQYF. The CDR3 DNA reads TGTGCCAGCAGCCCCCAAGGACTAGTCGTAGATACGCAGTATTTT.